This T cell receptor (beta chain) is from a study of CD8+ T cells in alopecia areata. The wider study: Scoring treated patients' severity relied on the percentage of scalp area affected. Findings and limits, study-wide: Many expanded lesional clones remained in scalp and blood on tofacitinib.

Germline V gene data show CDR1 as SGHRS and CDR2 as YFSETQ. The CDR3 consists of 14 residues. The V end was cut by 0 bases, the J end by 3 bases, with 8 bases between. The authors extracted RNA and reverse transcribed it into cDNA as the sequencing template. The data were produced by immunoSEQ multiplex PCR, yet TCRdb's version contains in-frame clones alone and is incomplete. The profile shows fewer than 250,000 clones, 40% to 45% of them singletons. Noted treatment: oral pan-JAK inhibitor, 5-10 mg twice daily. Regarding this clone: Its matching antigen is unknown.

The specimen comprised CD4+ T cells sorted from blood, sampled at approximately week 37, from a patient treated with tofacitinib. J is TRBJ2-3 and V is TRBV5-1; a possible D gene is TRBD1 (6 bases). The source is a human donor with alopecia areata. The CDR3 DNA sequence: TGCGCCAGCAGCTTGGCCGGACAGACAGATACGCAGTATTTT. This codes for CASSLAGQTDTQYF.